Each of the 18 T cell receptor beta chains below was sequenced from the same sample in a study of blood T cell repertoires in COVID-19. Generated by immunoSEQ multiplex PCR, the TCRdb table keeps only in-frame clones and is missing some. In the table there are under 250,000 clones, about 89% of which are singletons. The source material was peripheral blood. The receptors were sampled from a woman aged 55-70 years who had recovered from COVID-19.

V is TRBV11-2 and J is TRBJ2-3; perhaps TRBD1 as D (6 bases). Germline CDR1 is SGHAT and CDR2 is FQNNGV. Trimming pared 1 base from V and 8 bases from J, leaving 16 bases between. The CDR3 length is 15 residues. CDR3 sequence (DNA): TGTGCCAGCAGCTTAGTTAGGGGGACCGTGCCTACGCAGTATTTT. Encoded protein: CASSLVRGTVPTQYF.

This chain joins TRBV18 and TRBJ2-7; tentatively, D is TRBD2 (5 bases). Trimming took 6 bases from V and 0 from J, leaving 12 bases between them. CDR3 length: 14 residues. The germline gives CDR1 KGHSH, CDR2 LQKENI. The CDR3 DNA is TGTGCCAGCTCGCCCCCCCGGGGCTCCTACGAGCAGTACTTC. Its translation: CASSPPRGSYEQYF.

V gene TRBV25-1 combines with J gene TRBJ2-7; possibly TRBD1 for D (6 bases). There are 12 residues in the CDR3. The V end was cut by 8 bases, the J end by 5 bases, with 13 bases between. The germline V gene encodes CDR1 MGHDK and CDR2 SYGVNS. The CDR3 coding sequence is TGTGCCAGCCGGCAGGGGAAGCACGAGCAGTACTTC. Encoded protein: CASRQGKHEQYF.

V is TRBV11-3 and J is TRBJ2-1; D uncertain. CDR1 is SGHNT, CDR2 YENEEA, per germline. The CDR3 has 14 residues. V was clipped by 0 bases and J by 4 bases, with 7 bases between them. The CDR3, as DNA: TGTGCCAGCAGCTTAGATGGCAGTTACAATGAGCAGTTCTTC. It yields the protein CASSLDGSYNEQFF.

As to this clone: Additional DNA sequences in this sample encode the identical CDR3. The CDR3 region has the DNA TGTGCCAGCAGTGAGGACAGCTATGGCTACACCTTC. Translating it yields CASSEDSYGYTF. The J gene is TRBJ1-2, the V gene TRBV2, with D perhaps matching TRBD1 (6 bases). CDR1 and CDR2 from the germline V gene are SNHLY and FYNNEI. This CDR3 has 12 amino acids. Between the trimmed V and J ends, which lost 3 bases and 4 bases, there was a span of 6 bases.

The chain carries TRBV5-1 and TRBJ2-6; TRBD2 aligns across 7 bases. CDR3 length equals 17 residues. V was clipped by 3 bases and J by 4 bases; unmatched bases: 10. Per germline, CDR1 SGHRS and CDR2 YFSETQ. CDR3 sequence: CASSSGPSGGGANVLTF. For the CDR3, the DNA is TGCGCCAGCAGCTCGGGACCTTCGGGAGGAGGGGCCAACGTCCTGACTTTC.

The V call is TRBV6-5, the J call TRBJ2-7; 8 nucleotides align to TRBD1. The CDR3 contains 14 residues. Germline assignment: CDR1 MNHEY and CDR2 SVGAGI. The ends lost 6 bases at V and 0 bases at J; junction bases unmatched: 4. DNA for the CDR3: TGTGCCAGCAGCCGACAGGGGTCCTCCTACGAGCAGTACTTC. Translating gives CASSRQGSSYEQYF.

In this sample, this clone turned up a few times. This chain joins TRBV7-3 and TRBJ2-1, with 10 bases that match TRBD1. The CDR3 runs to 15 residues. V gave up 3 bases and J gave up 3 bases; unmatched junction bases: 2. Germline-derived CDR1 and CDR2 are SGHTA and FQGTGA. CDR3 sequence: CASSFRDRGYNEQFF. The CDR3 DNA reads TGTGCCAGCAGCTTCCGGGACAGGGGCTACAATGAGCAGTTCTTC.

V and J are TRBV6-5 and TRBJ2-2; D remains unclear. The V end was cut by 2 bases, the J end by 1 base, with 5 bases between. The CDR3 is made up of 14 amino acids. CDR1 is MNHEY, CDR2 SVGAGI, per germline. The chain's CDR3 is CASSYNQNTGELFF. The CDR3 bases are TGTGCCAGCAGTTACAATCAGAACACCGGGGAGCTGTTTTTT.

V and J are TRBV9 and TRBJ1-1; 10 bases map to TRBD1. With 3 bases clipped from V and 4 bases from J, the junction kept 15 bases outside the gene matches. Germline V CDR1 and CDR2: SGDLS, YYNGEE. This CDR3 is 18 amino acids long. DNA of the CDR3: TGTGCCAGCAGCGCCGAAACTAAAACCCGGACAGGGGGCACTGAAGCTTTCTTT. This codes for CASSAETKTRTGGTEAFF.

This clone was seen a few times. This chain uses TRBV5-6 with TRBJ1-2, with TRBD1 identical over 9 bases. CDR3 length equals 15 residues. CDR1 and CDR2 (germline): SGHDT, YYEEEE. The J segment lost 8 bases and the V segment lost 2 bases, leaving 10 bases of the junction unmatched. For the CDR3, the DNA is TGTGCCAGCAGCTTATACCACAGGGGGCGCTACGGCTACACCTTC. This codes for CASSLYHRGRYGYTF.

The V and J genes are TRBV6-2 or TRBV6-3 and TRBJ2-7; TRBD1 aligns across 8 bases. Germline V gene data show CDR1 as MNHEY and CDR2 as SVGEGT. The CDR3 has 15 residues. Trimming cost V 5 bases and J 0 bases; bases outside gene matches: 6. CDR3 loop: CASSQGGQGSYEQYF. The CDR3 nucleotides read TGTGCCAGCAGTCAGGGAGGACAGGGCTCCTACGAGCAGTACTTC.

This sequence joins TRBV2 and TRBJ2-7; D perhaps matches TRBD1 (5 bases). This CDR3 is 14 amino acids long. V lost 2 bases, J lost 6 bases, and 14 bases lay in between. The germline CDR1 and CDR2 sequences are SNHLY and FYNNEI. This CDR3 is CASSENRPTGEQYF. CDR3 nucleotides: TGTGCCAGCAGTGAAAACAGGCCCACCGGCGAGCAGTACTTC. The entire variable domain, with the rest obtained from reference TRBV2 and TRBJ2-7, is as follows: EPEVTQTPSHQVTQMGQEVILRCVPISNHLYFYWYRQILGQKVEFLVSFYNNEISEKSEIFDDQFSVERPDGSNFTLKIRSTKLEDSAMYFCASSENRPTGEQYFGPGTRLTVT.

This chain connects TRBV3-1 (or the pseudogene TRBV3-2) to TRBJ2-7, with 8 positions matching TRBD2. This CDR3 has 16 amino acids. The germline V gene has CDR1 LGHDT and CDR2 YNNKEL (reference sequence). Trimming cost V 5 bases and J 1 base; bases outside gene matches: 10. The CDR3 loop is CASSNGGASKSYEQYF. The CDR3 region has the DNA TGTGCCAGCAGCAACGGGGGGGCCAGTAAGTCCTACGAGCAGTACTTC.

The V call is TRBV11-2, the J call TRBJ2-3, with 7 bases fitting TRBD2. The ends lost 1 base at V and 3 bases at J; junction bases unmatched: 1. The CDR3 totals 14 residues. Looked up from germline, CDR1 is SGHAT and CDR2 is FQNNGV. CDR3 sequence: CASSLAGGTDTQYF. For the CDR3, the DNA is TGTGCCAGCAGCTTAGCGGGGGGAACAGATACGCAGTATTTT.

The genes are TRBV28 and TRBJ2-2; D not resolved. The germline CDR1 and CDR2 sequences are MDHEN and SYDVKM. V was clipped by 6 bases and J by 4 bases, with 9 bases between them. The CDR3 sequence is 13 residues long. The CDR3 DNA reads TGTGCCAGCAGCCGTCTATCCACCGGGGAGCTGTTTTTT. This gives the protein CASSRLSTGELFF.

The CDR3 DNA sequence: TGCGCCAGCAGCCAAGGGGGGGTCCAGTATTTT. Translation gives CASSQGGVQYF. The chain links TRBV4-3 to TRBJ2-3; D may be TRBD2 (6 bases). The germline gives CDR1 LGHNA, CDR2 YSLEER. Trimming stripped 1 base from V and 12 bases from J, with 8 bases between. CDR3 size: 11 residues.

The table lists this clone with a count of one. The CDR3 DNA reads as TGTGCCAGCAGCCAAGAGTGGGGCGGCACTGAAGCTTTCTTT. This translates into CASSQEWGGTEAFF. The chain links TRBV14 to TRBJ1-1; weak D call: TRBD1 (5 bases). The CDR3 loop spans 14 amino acids. Trimming stripped 0 bases from V and 4 bases from J, with 9 bases between. From germline, CDR1 is SGHDN and CDR2 FVKESK.